This T cell receptor beta chain stems from a study of T cells in Graves' hyperthyroidism and ophthalmopathy. Study-wide background: Pretreatment peripheral blood was obtained at initial diagnosis. Study-level findings and limits: Progression to ophthalmopathy was predicted a median of 6.5 months early.

Trimming shortened V by 4 bases and J by 0 bases, and 7 bases separated the two germline ends. The CDR3 totals 15 residues. Using RNA transcripts as the source, TCR beta CDR3 regions were amplified. Carried out on the TCR CDR3, a first-round RT-PCR used the HTBI primer set. TCRdb ran MiXCR on the multiplex PCR reads and lists one entry per CDR3 protein. The profile shows hundreds of thousands of distinct CDR3 sequences, around 20% of them singletons. This clonotype has a handful of counts. Its antigen is undetermined. The study left out patients who had uncontrolled infection, other autoimmune disease, pregnancy or lactation. PBMCs were sourced from roughly 9.7 ml fresh peripheral blood.

Sequenced input: blood. The sequence was collected from a man younger than 40 with Graves' ophthalmopathy. The rearrangement links TRBV12-3 or TRBV12-4 to TRBJ2-6, with D perhaps matching TRBD2 (5 bases). The CDR3 bases are TGTGCCAGCAGTTCAGCGGCCTCTGGGGCCAACGTCCTGACTTTC. It codes for CASSSAASGANVLTF.